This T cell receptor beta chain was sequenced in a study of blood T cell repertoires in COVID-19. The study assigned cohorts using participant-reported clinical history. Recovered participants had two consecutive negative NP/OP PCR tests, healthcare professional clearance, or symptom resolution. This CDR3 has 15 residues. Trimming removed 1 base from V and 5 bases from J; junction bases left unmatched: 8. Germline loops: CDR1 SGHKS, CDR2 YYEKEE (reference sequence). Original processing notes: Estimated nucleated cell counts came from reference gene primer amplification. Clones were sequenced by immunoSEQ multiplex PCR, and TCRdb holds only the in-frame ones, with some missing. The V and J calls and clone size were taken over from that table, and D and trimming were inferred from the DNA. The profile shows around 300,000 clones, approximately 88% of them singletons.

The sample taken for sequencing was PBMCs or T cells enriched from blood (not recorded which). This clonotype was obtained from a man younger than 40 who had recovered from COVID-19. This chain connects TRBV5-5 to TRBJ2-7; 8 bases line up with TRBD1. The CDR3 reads CASSLLDRVPNEQYF. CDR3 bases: TGTGCCAGCAGCTTGCTGGACAGGGTACCTAACGAGCAGTACTTC.